This T cell receptor (beta chain) was captured by sequencing in a study of T cell changes during pregnancy in multiple sclerosis. The assay was immunoSEQ multiplex PCR, and TCRdb's table has in-frame clones only and misses some. The data hold 69,000 or so clones, with approximately 91% observed a single time. The V gene lost 6 bases and the J gene lost 8 bases, with 19 bases spanning the gap. Germline V gene data show CDR1 as MDHEN and CDR2 as SYDVKM. CDR3 length: 15 residues. This specimen consisted of peripheral blood, obtained in the third trimester of pregnancy. The genes are TRBV28 and TRBJ1-4; possibly TRBD1 for D (6 bases). The TCR originated in a female donor with multiple sclerosis, enrolled in a pregnancy study. CDR3 region: CASSWVAPGEEKLFF. For the CDR3, the DNA is TGTGCCAGCAGCTGGGTCGCCCCAGGGGAGGAAAAACTGTTTTTT.